These 23 T cell receptor beta chains were all obtained from the same sample, sequenced in a study of cytomegalovirus exposure and HLA in healthy donors (dated by TCRdb to about 2017). Preparation of the library involved the immunoSEQ multiplex PCR assay. A mixture of 60 forward primers for TCR Vbeta segments and 13 reverse primers for TCR Jbeta segments was used in the multiplex PCR. TCRdb retrieved this table from immuneACCESS and kept in-frame rearrangements only. Not all clones are present; in checked studies, unresolved V genes account for under half, and no reason is known for the remainder. Counted in this sample were 100,000 to 120,000 clones; 75% to 80% of them appeared once. The biggest ten clones account for approximately 1.3% of the sample. The sample taken for sequencing was PBMCs. Every receptor here comes from a woman under 40 in good health and CMV-seronegative.

There are a few counts of this clone. The rearrangement joins TRBV6-5 to TRBJ1-1, with 9 bases aligning to TRBD1. The CDR3 extends over 15 amino acids. Germline-derived CDR1 and CDR2 are MNHEY and SVGAGI. V shed 6 bases, J shed 8 bases, and the junction held 13 bases outside the gene matches. CDR3: CASRPLSRDRAEAFF. CDR3 DNA sequence: TGTGCCAGCAGACCACTGTCCCGGGACAGGGCCGAAGCTTTCTTT.

This clone was detected a few times. This chain connects TRBV15 to TRBJ2-3; D remains unclear. Trimming cost V 4 bases and J 4 bases, with 12 bases left between them. The CDR3 extends over 14 amino acids. The germline V gene encodes CDR1 LNHNV and CDR2 YYDKDF (reference sequence). The CDR3 DNA follows: TGTGCCACCAGCACGCGCCCCAGCGCAGATACGCAGTATTTT. Its protein product is CATSTRPSADTQYF.

The chain links TRBV30 to TRBJ2-3; 9 nucleotides match TRBD2. This CDR3 has 16 residues. The germline gives CDR1 GTSNPN, CDR2 SVGIG (reference sequence). The V gene end was trimmed by 2 bases and the J gene end by 1 base; junction bases not matched to a gene: 7. The CDR3 sequence is CAWSPGTSSGTDTQYF. The CDR3 coding sequence is TGTGCCTGGAGTCCGGGGACTAGCTCGGGCACAGATACGCAGTATTTT.

The rearrangement links TRBV28 to TRBJ1-6, with TRBD1 matching 7 bases. The CDR3 has 12 residues. The germline V gene has CDR1 MDHEN and CDR2 SYDVKM. The trim removed 1 base at V and 14 bases at J, leaving 2 bases unmatched. The CDR3 nucleotides read TGTGCCAGCAGTTTATTGGGGACAGCCCTCCACTTT. Translating it yields CASSLLGTALHF.

The genes are TRBV7-9 and TRBJ2-2; 8 nucleotides agree with TRBD2. The CDR3 runs to 19 residues. From germline, CDR1 is SEHNR and CDR2 FQNEAQ (reference sequence). The V and J ends lost 1 base and 0 bases, in that order; junction bases with no gene match: 10. CDR3 loop: CASSLGFPAGDANTGELFF. The DNA for the CDR3 is TGTGCCAGCAGCTTAGGATTCCCAGCGGGAGACGCGAACACCGGGGAGCTGTTTTTT.

The chain employs TRBV4-3 and TRBJ2-7; 7 bases are shared with TRBD1. J gave up 0 bases and V 4 bases, and 6 bases lay outside the gene matches. The CDR3 is made up of 15 amino acids. Germline-derived CDR1 and CDR2 are LGHNA and YSLEER. This CDR3 reads CASSPGQDSSYEQYF. The CDR3 DNA follows: TGCGCCAGCAGCCCAGGACAGGATAGCTCCTACGAGCAGTACTTC.

This sequence joins TRBV7-9 and TRBJ2-7, with 8 bases aligning to TRBD2. CDR1 and CDR2 from the germline V gene are SEHNR and FQNEAQ (reference sequence). The CDR3 length is 16 residues. The ends lost 4 bases at V and 4 bases at J; junction bases unmatched: 12. Here the CDR3 DNA reads TGTGCCAGCAGCTCCTGGACTAGCCGGGTTCCGTACGAGCAGTACTTC. This gives the protein CASSSWTSRVPYEQYF.

V gene TRBV20-1 combines with J gene TRBJ2-3; D remains unclear. Per the germline V gene, CDR1 is DFQATT and CDR2 is SNEGSKA (reference sequence). The CDR3 covers 11 residues. With 3 bases removed from V and 4 bases from J, the gap between germline ends came to 5 bases. The CDR3 reads CSASNSDTQYF. Written as DNA, the CDR3 is TGCAGTGCTAGCAATTCAGATACGCAGTATTTT.

V usage is TRBV19 and J usage is TRBJ2-2, with a possible D match to TRBD1 (7 bases). Trimming left V 2 bases short and J 3 bases short, with 28 bases between. Germline CDR1 reads LNHDA; CDR2 reads SQIVND (reference sequence). This CDR3 is 21 amino acids long. CDR3 loop: CASSIFPRQGAGRGYTGELFF. Written as DNA, the CDR3 is TGTGCCAGTAGTATATTCCCCCGACAGGGAGCCGGGAGAGGGTACACCGGGGAGCTGTTTTTT. Complete variable domain (other parts from reference TRBV19 and TRBJ2-2): DGGITQSPKYLFRKEGQNVTLSCEQNLNHDAMYWYRQDPGQGLRLIYYSQIVNDFQKGDIAEGYSVSREKKESFPLTVTSAQKNPTAFYLCASSIFPRQGAGRGYTGELFFGEGSRLTVL.

This CDR3 is CASSAETARYGYTF. CDR3 nucleotide sequence: TGTGCCAGCAGCGCGGAGACAGCCCGCTATGGCTACACCTTC. V gene TRBV7-9 combines with J gene TRBJ1-2, with D tentatively TRBD1 (5 bases). This CDR3 comprises 14 residues. Trimming pared 5 bases from V and 4 bases from J, leaving 14 bases between. Per the germline V gene, CDR1 is SEHNR and CDR2 is FQNEAQ (reference sequence).

The DNA of the CDR3 is TGTGCCAGCAGCCAGACGGGACAGGGCAACACCATATATTTT. Its translation: CASSQTGQGNTIYF. The gene calls are TRBV7-3 and TRBJ1-3; 9 positions agree with TRBD1. Germline V gene sequence: CDR1 SGHTA, CDR2 FQGTGA. There are 14 residues in the CDR3. The V and J ends lost 5 bases and 7 bases, in that order; junction bases with no gene match: 6.

The rearrangement links TRBV30 to TRBJ1-2; D is possibly TRBD1 (5 bases). CDR3 length equals 13 residues. Germline V gene data show CDR1 as GTSNPN and CDR2 as SVGIG (reference sequence). This CDR3 reads CAADSKANYGYTF. The CDR3 nucleotides read TGTGCGGCCGACAGTAAAGCTAACTATGGCTACACCTTC.

The CDR3 loop is CASSFSSGGNEQYF. DNA for the CDR3: TGTGCCAGCAGTTTTTCGTCGGGGGGAAACGAGCAGTACTTC. V is TRBV28 and J is TRBJ2-7, with 7 bases aligning to TRBD2. The junction had 7 bases not matched to a gene; V was cut back by 3 bases and J by 5 bases. Germline CDR1 and CDR2: MDHEN and SYDVKM. The CDR3 consists of 14 residues.

The chain couples TRBV4-2 to TRBJ2-2; D not resolved. V was shortened by 0 bases and J by 3 bases, with 11 bases between the two germline ends. The germline V gene has CDR1 LGHNA and CDR2 YNFKEQ. The CDR3 covers 16 residues. This CDR3 reads CASSQESSPDTGELFF. CDR3 nucleotides: TGTGCCAGCAGCCAAGAATCGTCCCCGGACACCGGGGAGCTGTTTTTT.

The rearrangement links TRBV29-1 to TRBJ2-1; perhaps TRBD2 as D (6 bases). Trimming left V 6 bases short and J 7 bases short, with 16 bases between. Germline V gene sequence: CDR1 SQVTM, CDR2 ANQGSEA. The CDR3 covers 13 residues. The CDR3 loop reads CSVYPGVRNEQFF. The CDR3 DNA reads as TGCAGCGTCTACCCGGGGGTGAGGAATGAGCAGTTCTTC.

The chain has TRBV7-9 and TRBJ2-1; maybe TRBD1 (5 bases). This CDR3 has 13 residues. Trimming cost V 5 bases and J 3 bases, with 8 bases left between them. Germline V gene sequence: CDR1 SEHNR, CDR2 FQNEAQ (reference sequence). In DNA, the CDR3 is TGTGCCAGCAGCAAGCAGGGCTACAATGAGCAGTTCTTC. Its protein product is CASSKQGYNEQFF.

This rearrangement joins TRBV6-5 to TRBJ1-2; D possibly corresponds to TRBD1 (5 bases). Trimming left V 7 bases short and J 8 bases short, with 17 bases between. Germline V lookup: CDR1 MNHEY, CDR2 SVGAGI. The CDR3 is 13 amino acids. This CDR3 reads CASTSPWGDGYTF. DNA for the CDR3: TGTGCCAGCACCTCCCCGTGGGGGGACGGCTACACCTTC.

The chain carries TRBV9 and TRBJ2-5; TRBD2 matches 10 bases. The V segment lost 7 bases and the J segment 3 bases; nucleotides outside the gene matches: 12. Germline values: CDR1 SGDLS, CDR2 YYNGEE. The CDR3 runs to 16 residues. The CDR3 DNA reads TGTGCCAGCGGGAATAGCGGGGGGCCGGGAGAAGAGACCCAGTACTTC. As protein: CASGNSGGPGEETQYF.

This clone turned up a few times. The chain recombines TRBV7-9 with TRBJ2-1; 10 nucleotides agree with TRBD2. Looked up from germline, CDR1 is SEHNR and CDR2 is FQNEAQ (reference sequence). Losses at the gene ends were 4 bases for V and 5 bases for J; bases not matched to a gene: 5. This CDR3 has 15 residues. The CDR3 DNA reads as TGTGCCAGCAGCTCCACTAGCGGGAAGAACAATGAGCAGTTCTTC. Amino acids: CASSSTSGKNNEQFF.

This chain joins TRBV5-6 and TRBJ1-4; D is undetermined. Germline CDR1 and CDR2: SGHDT and YYEEEE. The CDR3 extends over 16 amino acids. V was trimmed by 4 bases and J by 3 bases, leaving 16 bases between them. The CDR3, as DNA: TGTGCCAGCAGCCCAGGCATGATTTCTGCTAATGAAAAACTGTTTTTT. This translates into CASSPGMISANEKLFF.

The rearrangement uses TRBV25-1 and TRBJ1-2, with 7 bases fitting TRBD1. The germline V gene has CDR1 MGHDK and CDR2 SYGVNS. The CDR3 covers 14 residues. The ends lost 3 bases at V and 5 bases at J; junction bases unmatched: 6. In nucleotides, the CDR3 is TGTGCCAGCAGTGATCAAGCAGGGGGTTATGGCTACACCTTC. Translating it yields CASSDQAGGYGYTF.

The chain combines TRBV13 with TRBJ2-5; 7 positions match TRBD2. The CDR3 is 18 amino acids. Germline CDR1 PRHDT, CDR2 FYEKMQ (reference sequence). J gave up 4 bases and V 2 bases, and 16 bases lay outside the gene matches. The CDR3 loop reads CASSLLSQWEGSGETQYF. The CDR3 nucleotides read TGTGCCAGCAGCTTATTGAGCCAGTGGGAGGGATCGGGAGAGACCCAGTACTTC.

In the case of this clone: This CDR3 is missing its conserved last phenylalanine or tryptophan, likely due to a read error. The V and J genes are TRBV7-2 and TRBJ1-4; no firm D call. Trimming took 2 bases from V and 7 from J, leaving 14 bases between them. This CDR3 spans 15 amino acids. The V gene's germline CDR1 is SGHTA and CDR2 FQGNSA. Here the CDR3 reads CASSLLRQAGEKLFV. CDR3 sequence (DNA): TGTGCCAGCAGCTTACTGAGACAAGCTGGTGAAAAACTGTTTGTT.